Listed below are T cell receptor beta chains from one sample, sequenced in a study of blood T cell repertoires in COVID-19. TCRdb's copy holds only in-frame clones and misses some; the assay was immunoSEQ multiplex PCR. The sample has more than 250,000 clones; 86% are singletons. Material for sequencing was peripheral blood. These receptors were taken from a woman aged 45-65 years with acute or convalescent COVID-19. The CDR3 runs from the conserved cysteine through the conserved F or W. The D gene is left open where the match is weak. Part of the rows lack a size; the others show once, few, many or a class for expanded clones.

clone_size	d_call	j_call	v_call	cdr3_aa	cdr3_nt
NA	NA	TRBJ2-7	TRBV5-5	CASSLGPGYSYEQYF	TGTGCCAGCAGCTTGGGTCCAGGTTACTCCTACGAGCAGTACTTC
once	TRBD1	TRBJ1-1	TRBV4-1	CASSQRDRAVTEAFF	TGCGCCAGCAGCCAAAGGGACAGGGCCGTCACTGAAGCTTTCTTT
NA	TRBD1	TRBJ2-3	TRBV5-1	CASSGRGSRVADTQYF	TGCGCCAGCAGCGGCAGGGGGTCCCGGGTAGCAGATACGCAGTATTTT
NA	NA	TRBJ1-3	TRBV9	CASSEGGGNTIYF	TGTGCCAGCAGCGAAGGGGGAGGAAACACCATATATTTT
NA	TRBD2	TRBJ2-1	TRBV3-1/TRBV3-2	CASSLRTSGSINEQFF	TGTGCCAGCAGCCTCCGAACTAGCGGGAGTATAAATGAGCAGTTCTTC
NA	TRBD1	TRBJ2-2	TRBV24-1	CATSDPDREHRGAVF	TGTGCCACCAGTGACCCGGACAGGGAACACCGGGGAGCTGTTTTT
once	TRBD1	TRBJ1-1	TRBV27	CASSLKQGTEAFF	TGTGCCAGCAGTTTAAAACAGGGGACTGAAGCTTTCTTT
NA	NA	TRBJ2-3	TRBV7-9	CASSFSLRGDTQYF	TGTGCCAGCAGCTTCTCCCTACGGGGGGATACGCAGTATTTT
NA	TRBD2	TRBJ2-7	TRBV12-3/TRBV12-4	CASSLAGAYEQYF	TGTGCCAGCAGTTTGGCGGGAGCCTACGAGCAGTACTTC
NA	NA	TRBJ2-4	TRBV28	CASSFADRQNIQYF	TGTGCCAGCAGTTTCGCAGACAGACAAAACATTCAGTACTTC
NA	NA	TRBJ1-1	TRBV4-2	CASSPHGGEDTEAFF	TGTGCCAGCAGCCCCCATGGGGGGGAGGACACTGAAGCTTTCTTT
NA	NA	TRBJ2-7	TRBV23-1	CASSQLREKLTYEQYF	TGCGCCAGCAGTCAATTGCGGGAAAAATTAACCTACGAGCAGTACTTC
NA	NA	TRBJ1-6	TRBV7-8	CASSQVSGGNSPLHF	TGTGCCAGCAGCCAAGTATCGGGGGGCAATTCACCCCTCCACTTT
NA	NA	TRBJ2-3	TRBV7-3	CASSFGGTDTQYF	TGTGCCAGCAGCTTCGGCGGGACAGATACGCAGTATTTT
few	NA	TRBJ1-1	TRBV7-3	CASSLTKDSLAFF	TGTGCCAGCAGCTTAACGAAGGACAGCTTAGCTTTCTTT
NA	NA	TRBJ1-1	TRBV27	CASSLSGMNTEAFF	TGTGCCAGCAGTTTATCTGGCATGAACACTGAAGCTTTCTTT
NA	NA	TRBJ1-2	TRBV7-9	CASSAAPDTLFF	TGTGCCAGCAGCGCGGCGCCGGACACTCTTTTCTTC
NA	TRBD1	TRBJ2-7	TRBV5-4	CASSFGQGAENYEQYF	TGTGCCAGCAGCTTTGGACAGGGGGCGGAAAACTACGAGCAGTACTTC
NA	NA	TRBJ2-7	TRBV29-1	CSVDGELEQYF	TGCAGCGTTGACGGGGAACTCGAGCAGTACTTC
NA	NA	TRBJ1-5	TRBV4-2	CASSQDFGQGGQPQHF	TGTGCCAGCAGCCAAGATTTTGGGCAGGGAGGCCAGCCCCAGCATTTT
NA	NA	TRBJ2-1	TRBV27	CASRSDFSFSYNEQFF	TGTGCCAGCAGATCCGACTTCTCTTTCTCCTACAATGAGCAGTTCTTC
NA	TRBD2	TRBJ2-1	TRBV6-5	CASSYFFSGRFEQFF	TGTGCCAGCAGTTACTTTTTTAGCGGGAGATTTGAGCAGTTCTTC
NA	TRBD1	TRBJ1-5	TRBV6-2/TRBV6-3	CASSKKYRGDRDQPQHF	TGTGCCAGCAGTAAAAAATACAGGGGAGATAGGGATCAGCCCCAGCATTTT
NA	NA	TRBJ2-2	TRBV9	CASSVGSRRSSGELFF	TGTGCCAGCAGCGTAGGCTCACGGAGAAGCAGCGGGGAGCTGTTTTTT
once	NA	TRBJ2-5	TRBV27	CASRIDSRNKETQYF	TGTGCCAGCAGGATCGACAGTAGGAACAAAGAGACCCAGTACTTC
few	NA	TRBJ1-1	TRBV29-1	CSVAPGVKAEAFF	TGCAGCGTTGCCCCAGGGGTGAAGGCTGAAGCTTTCTTT
NA	TRBD1	TRBJ2-1	TRBV5-1	CASRFGTGGLEQFF	TGCGCCAGCAGATTCGGGACAGGGGGACTTGAGCAGTTCTTC